This T cell receptor beta chain was sequenced during a study of T cell clones after liver transplantation. The study's findings and limits: A larger donor-reactive than third-party decline suggested partial antigen-specific deletion. Circulating graft-donor-reactive CD4 TCRbeta sequences fell significantly post-transplant in most of the 8 subjects.

To note about this clone: Its antigen is unknown.

Unstimulated PBMCs were sorted into CD3+CD4+ and CD3+CD8+ populations. Data came from immunoSEQ multiplex PCR; TCRdb stores just in-frame clones and leaves some out. The sample shows more than 100,000 clones, about 81% of them seen only once. This clonotype was obtained from a human patient who received a liver transplant. Some T cells could come from the graft donor. The material was CD4+ T cells from blood, obtained roughly 50 months after liver transplant.

The CDR3 is CASKVPGVEKLFF. The CDR3, as DNA: TGTGCCAGCAAAGTCCCGGGGGTTGAAAAACTGTTTTTT. The rearrangement uses TRBV6-5 and TRBJ1-4, with D perhaps matching TRBD1 (5 bases). The CDR3 consists of 13 residues. Trimming pared 7 bases from V and 7 bases from J, leaving 13 bases between. Germline V gene lookup returns CDR1 MNHEY and CDR2 SVGAGI.